The sequence of this T cell receptor beta chain was determined in a study of blood T cell repertoires in COVID-19 (dated by TCRdb to 2020 to 2022). For the wider study: Samples covering the acute and convalescent phases of COVID-19 were provided by collaborators in the United States, Italy and Spain. The samples were drawn from two sources: the first 160 participants of the ongoing ImmuneRACE study, and 1,200 or so subjects contributed by 6 global collaborators. Subjects who had been exposed to COVID-19, were actively infected with it, or had recovered from it provided the deeply sampled blood TCRbeta repertoires that made up the dataset. Where HLA class I and class II types were available, the types were taken from metadata supplied by the sample provider, not from assay-based typing. The prospective study material was composed of cDNA or gDNA derived from T cells, B-cell-depleted T cells, or PBMCs. A freely available public database, intended as a resource for researchers studying the immune response to SARS-CoV-2, is where the repertoires were released. Nearly every sample came with metadata listing a de-identified subject ID, COVID-19 status, age in years and sex.

The immunoSEQ Assay, a bias-controlled multiplex PCR, was used to amplify TCRbeta CDR3 regions from genomic DNA. From the authors' description of their analysis: Within the assay, amplification of reference gene primers was used to estimate how many nucleated cells each sample contained. To quantify the absolute abundance of each unique TCRbeta CDR3 rearrangement, sequence reads were collapsed and filtered. For each sample, productive Simpson clonality was calculated as the square root of Simpson's diversity index over productive rearrangements. TCRdb mirrors the immuneACCESS table, restricted to in-frame sequences. Some clones are absent from its copies; in checked studies, under half trace to an unresolved V gene, and the reason for the others is unknown. D and trimming were read from the DNA, whereas the V and J calls and clone size are those reported in that table. Across this sample there are about 78,000 clones, with 90% seen only once. The top ten clones comprise roughly 1% of the sample.

The germline V gene gives CDR1 as KGHSH and CDR2 as LQKENI. Unmatched junction bases come to 3, with V trimmed by 4 bases and J by 0 bases. Including the terminal cysteine and phenylalanine, the CDR3 comprises 14 residues. Of the read, only the CDR3 DNA is kept; its 42 bases are in frame from base 1. Results the study describes overall, beyond this receptor: Clinical and demographic metadata were provided uncurated, with the amount varying by source and participant.

This clone was recorded only once. This receptor's antigen is unknown. Base qualities are not at hand, and no much larger clone is one base apart. The collaborating institutions used their own protocols to collect whole blood in K2EDTA tubes. Collaborator samples were shipped for TCRbeta analysis as frozen whole blood, isolated PBMCs, or DNA extracted from either sample type. Rearrangement joined TRBV18 to TRBJ2-7, and 7 junctional nucleotides match TRBD1. Sequenced: peripheral blood. The receptor comes from a woman aged 45-65 years in a cohort sampled during active COVID-19. CDR3 reads: CASSLGQVSYEQYF. DNA sequence: TGTGCCAGCTCACTCGGACAGGTCTCCTACGAGCAGTACTTC.